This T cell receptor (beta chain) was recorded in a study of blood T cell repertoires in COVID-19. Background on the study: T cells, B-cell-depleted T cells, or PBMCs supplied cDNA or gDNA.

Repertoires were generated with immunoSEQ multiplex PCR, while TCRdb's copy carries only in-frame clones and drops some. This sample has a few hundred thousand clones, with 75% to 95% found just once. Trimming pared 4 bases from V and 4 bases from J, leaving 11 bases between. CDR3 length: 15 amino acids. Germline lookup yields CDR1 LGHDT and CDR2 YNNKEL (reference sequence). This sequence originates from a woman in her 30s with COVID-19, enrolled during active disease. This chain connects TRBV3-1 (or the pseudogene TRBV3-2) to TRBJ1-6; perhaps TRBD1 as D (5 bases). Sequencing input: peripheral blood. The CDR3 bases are TGTGCCAGCAGCCCGGGACTGAAATATAATTCACCCCTCCACTTT. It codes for CASSPGLKYNSPLHF.